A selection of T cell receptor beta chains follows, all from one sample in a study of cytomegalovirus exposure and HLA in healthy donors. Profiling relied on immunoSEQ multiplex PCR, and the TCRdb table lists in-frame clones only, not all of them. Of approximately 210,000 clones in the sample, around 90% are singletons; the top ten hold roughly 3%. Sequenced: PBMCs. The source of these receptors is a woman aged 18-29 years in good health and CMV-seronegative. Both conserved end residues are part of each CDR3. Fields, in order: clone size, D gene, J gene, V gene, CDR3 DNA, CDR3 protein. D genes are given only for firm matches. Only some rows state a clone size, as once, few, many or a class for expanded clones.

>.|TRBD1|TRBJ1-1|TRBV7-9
TGTGCCAGCAGCCCGGACAGGGGGATTAGGGGTACTGAAGCTTTCTTT
CASSPDRGIRGTEAFF
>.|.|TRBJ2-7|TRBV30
TGTGCCTGGAGCAGGGGGGCGGCCTACGAGCAGTACTTC
CAWSRGAAYEQYF
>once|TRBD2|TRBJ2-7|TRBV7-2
TGTGCCAGCAGCAAGCGGGGTTACTCCTACGAGCAGTACTTC
CASSKRGYSYEQYF
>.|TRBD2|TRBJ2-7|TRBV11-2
TGTGCCAGCAGCTTAGTGGCTAGCGGGAGAACCGAGCAGTACTTC
CASSLVASGRTEQYF
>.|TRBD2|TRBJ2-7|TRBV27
TGTGCCAGCAGTTCTTCCCCCCTACTAGCGGGAGGGCCCCACGAGCAGTACTTC
CASSSSPLLAGGPHEQYF
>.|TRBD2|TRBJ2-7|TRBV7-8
TGTGCCAGCAGCGCCGGACTAGCGGGAGGTTACGAGCAGTACTTC
CASSAGLAGGYEQYF
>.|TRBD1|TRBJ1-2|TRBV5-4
TGTGCCAGCAGACCTAGACAGGGGGAGGGCTACACCTTC
CASRPRQGEGYTF
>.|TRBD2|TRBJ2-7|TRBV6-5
TGTGCCAGCAGTTGGACTAGCGGGAGGTCTAGTCACGAGCAGTACTTC
CASSWTSGRSSHEQYF
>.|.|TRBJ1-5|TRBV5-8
TGTGCCAGCAGTGCAAACTTCGGGAGCAATCAGCCCCAGCATTTT
CASSANFGSNQPQHF
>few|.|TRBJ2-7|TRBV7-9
TGTGCCAGCAGCCACCGCGACGGAGGCGAGCAGTACTTC
CASSHRDGGEQYF
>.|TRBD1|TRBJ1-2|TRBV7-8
TGTGCCAGCAGCTCAAGACAGGGGATGGACTATGGCTACACCTTC
CASSSRQGMDYGYTF
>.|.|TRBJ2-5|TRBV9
TGTGCCAGCAGCGTAGGTGCGATGATCGAGACCCAGTACTTC
CASSVGAMIETQYF
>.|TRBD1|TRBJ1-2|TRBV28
TGTGCCAGCAGTTTACCTCCCCCATCCCCCGGGACAGGGGTTGACTATGGCTACACCTTC
CASSLPPPSPGTGVDYGYTF
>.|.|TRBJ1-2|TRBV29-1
TGCAGCGTGGGGGGACGGGGTGACTATGGCTACACCTTC
CSVGGRGDYGYTF
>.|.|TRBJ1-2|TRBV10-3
TGTGCCATCAGGGGGGCAGACTATGGCTACACCTTC
CAIRGADYGYTF
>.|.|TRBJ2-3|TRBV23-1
TGCGCCAGCAGTCAATTGAGCAGCGCCCGAGATAACACAGATACGCAGTATTTT
CASSQLSSARDNTDTQYF
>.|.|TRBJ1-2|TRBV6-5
TGTGCCAGCACTCGAACAGGTAGTGGCTACACCTTC
CASTRTGSGYTF
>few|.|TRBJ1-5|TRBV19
TGTGCCAGTAGTAGCGGTTCTCAGCCCCAGCATTTT
CASSSGSQPQHF
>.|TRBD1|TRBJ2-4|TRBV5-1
TGCGCCAGCAGTGGACAGGGTTCCAAAAACATTCAGTACTTC
CASSGQGSKNIQYF
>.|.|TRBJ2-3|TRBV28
TGTGCCAGCAGTTCGGGACAACCAGATACGCAGTATTTT
CASSSGQPDTQYF
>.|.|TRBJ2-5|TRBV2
TGTGCCAGCAGTGGGGTATCGGGAGAGACCCAGTACTTC
CASSGVSGETQYF
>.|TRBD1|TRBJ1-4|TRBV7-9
TGTGCCAGCAGCCGGACAGGGTCTAATGAAAAACTGTTTTTT
CASSRTGSNEKLFF
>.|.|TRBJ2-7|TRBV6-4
TGTGCCAGCAACGAGGGCGGGTGGCACGAGCAGTACTTC
CASNEGGWHEQYF
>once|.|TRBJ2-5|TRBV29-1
TGCAGCGTTGAAGGGACTGTGTTGGGGGAGACCCAGTACTTC
CSVEGTVLGETQYF
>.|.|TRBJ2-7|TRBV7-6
TGTGCCAGCAGCACGGGGCTAGCGTCTTACGAGCAGTACTTC
CASSTGLASYEQYF
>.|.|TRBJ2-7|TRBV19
TGTGCCAGTAGACCAAGTGGGCACTACGAGCAGTACTTC
CASRPSGHYEQYF
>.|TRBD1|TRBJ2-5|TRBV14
TGTGCCAGCAGCCATGGACAGGGGGAGACCCAGTACTTC
CASSHGQGETQYF
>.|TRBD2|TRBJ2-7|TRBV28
TGTGCCAGCAGTCTGGGACTAGGGGAGCAGTACTTC
CASSLGLGEQYF
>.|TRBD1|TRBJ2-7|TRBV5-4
TGTGCCAGCAGCATACAAATGGGACAGGGATATCCTAGAGAGCAGTACTTC
CASSIQMGQGYPREQYF
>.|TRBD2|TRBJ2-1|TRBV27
TGTGCCAGCAGTCTAGCGGGAGCACTCTACAATGAGCAGTTCTTC
CASSLAGALYNEQFF
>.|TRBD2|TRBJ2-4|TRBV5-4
TGTGCCAGCAGCTCGAGACTAGCGGGAGACATTCAGTACTTC
CASSSRLAGDIQYF
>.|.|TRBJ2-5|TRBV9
TGTGCCAGCAGCGTCGGGACTCGACAAGAGACCCAGTACTTC
CASSVGTRQETQYF
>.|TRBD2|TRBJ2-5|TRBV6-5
TGTGCCAGCAGTTACCCGGGAGGGCAAGAGACCCAGTACTTC
CASSYPGGQETQYF
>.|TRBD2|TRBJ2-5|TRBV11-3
TGTGCCAGCAGTCCCGGGACTAGCGGCCTGCAAGAGACCCAGTACTTC
CASSPGTSGLQETQYF
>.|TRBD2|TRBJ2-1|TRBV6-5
TGTGCCAGCAGCCGCCAGGGACTAGCGGGTGAGCAGTTCTTC
CASSRQGLAGEQFF
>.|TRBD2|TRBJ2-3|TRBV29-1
TGCAGCGTTGCCGGACTAGCGGGGACCATGAATACGCAGTATTTT
CSVAGLAGTMNTQYF
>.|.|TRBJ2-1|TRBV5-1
TGCGCCAGCAGCTTTCGAGGGCCCCTAACCAGTTCCTACAATGAGCAGTTCTTC
CASSFRGPLTSSYNEQFF
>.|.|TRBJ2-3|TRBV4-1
TGCGCCAGCAGCCAATACTTGACTAGCACAGATACGCAGTATTTT
CASSQYLTSTDTQYF
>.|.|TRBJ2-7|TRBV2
TGTGCCAGCAGCAAAACAGGGAGCAGCGAGCAGTACTTC
CASSKTGSSEQYF
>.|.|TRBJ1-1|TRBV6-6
TGTGCCACCGCCGGTCGTGGAGGCGGCAACACTGAAGCTTTCTTT
CATAGRGGGNTEAFF
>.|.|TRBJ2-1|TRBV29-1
TGCAGCGTTGATTCGGGGTCGGAGGAGCAGTTCTTC
CSVDSGSEEQFF
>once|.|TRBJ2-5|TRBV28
TGTGCCAGCGGCGTGAGAGACTCCCAGACCCAGTACTTC
CASGVRDSQTQYF
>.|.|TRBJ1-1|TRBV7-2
TGTGCCAGCAGCCTATTGACAGGTCTGAACACTGAAGCTTTCTTT
CASSLLTGLNTEAFF
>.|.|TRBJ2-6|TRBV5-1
TGCGCCAGCAGCTTAGGAGGGCACTCTGGGGCCAACGTCCTGACTTTC
CASSLGGHSGANVLTF
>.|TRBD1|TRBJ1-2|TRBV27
TGTGCCAGCGCCAACTGGGGGACAGGGGGAGGCGGTGGCTATGGCTACACCTTC
CASANWGTGGGGGYGYTF
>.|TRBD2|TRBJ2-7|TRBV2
TGTGCCAGCAGTGAACTAGCGGTTCGTGGTGCGGGCTACGAGCAGTACTTC
CASSELAVRGAGYEQYF
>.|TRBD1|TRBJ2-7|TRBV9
TGTGCCAGCAGCGTAGGGGCAGGGGGATACGAGCAGTACTTC
CASSVGAGGYEQYF
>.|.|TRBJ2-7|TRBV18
TGTGCCAGCTCATCGGTTCGGGGTTTCTACGAGCAGTACTTC
CASSSVRGFYEQYF
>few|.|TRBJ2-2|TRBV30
TGTGCCTGGAGTGCACGGGAGAAGGACACCGGGGAGCTGTTTTTT
CAWSAREKDTGELFF
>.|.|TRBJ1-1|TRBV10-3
TGTGCCATCAGTGGGGAGACATTTAACACTGAAGCTTTCTTT
CAISGETFNTEAFF
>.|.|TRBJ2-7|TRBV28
TGTGCCAGCAGTTCCTCTCGGACGGGACTCGGCGAGCAGTACTTC
CASSSSRTGLGEQYF
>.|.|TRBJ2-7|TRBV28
TGTGCCAGCATCTCCCAGGGAGGCTCCTACGAGCAGTACTTC
CASISQGGSYEQYF
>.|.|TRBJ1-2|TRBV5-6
TGTGCCAGCAGCCCCTTAACTAGGGTGGACTATGGCTACACCTTC
CASSPLTRVDYGYTF
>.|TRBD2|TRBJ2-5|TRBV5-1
TGCGCCAGCAGCTTGTGGACTAGCGGGGGGACCGGGTTGGCCCAAGAGACCCAGTACTTC
CASSLWTSGGTGLAQETQYF
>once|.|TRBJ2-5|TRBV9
TGTGCCAGCAGCGTATCTAGAGGGGGAGAGACCCAGTACTTC
CASSVSRGGETQYF